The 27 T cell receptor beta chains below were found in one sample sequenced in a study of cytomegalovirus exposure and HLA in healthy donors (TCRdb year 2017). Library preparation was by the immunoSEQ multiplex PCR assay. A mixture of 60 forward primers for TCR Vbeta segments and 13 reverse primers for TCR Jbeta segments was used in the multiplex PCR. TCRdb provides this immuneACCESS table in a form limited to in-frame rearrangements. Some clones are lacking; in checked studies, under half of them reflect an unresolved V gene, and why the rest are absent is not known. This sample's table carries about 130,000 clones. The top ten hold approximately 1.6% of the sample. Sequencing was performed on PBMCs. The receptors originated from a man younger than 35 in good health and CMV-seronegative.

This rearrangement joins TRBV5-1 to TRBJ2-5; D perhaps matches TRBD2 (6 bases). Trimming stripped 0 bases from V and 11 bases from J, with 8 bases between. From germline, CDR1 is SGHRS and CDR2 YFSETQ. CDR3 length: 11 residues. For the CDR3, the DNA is TGCGCCAGCAGCTTGGGGGGGGAGCAGTACTTC. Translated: CASSLGGEQYF.

The CDR3 nucleotides are TGTGCCAGCAGCGGGGAGGCAGGAAACACCATATATTTT. Translating it yields CASSGEAGNTIYF. The V and J genes are TRBV5-5 and TRBJ1-3; no firm D call. With 4 bases removed from V and 4 bases from J, the gap between germline ends came to 9 bases. The germline gives CDR1 SGHKS, CDR2 YYEKEE (reference sequence). This CDR3 region has 13 residues.

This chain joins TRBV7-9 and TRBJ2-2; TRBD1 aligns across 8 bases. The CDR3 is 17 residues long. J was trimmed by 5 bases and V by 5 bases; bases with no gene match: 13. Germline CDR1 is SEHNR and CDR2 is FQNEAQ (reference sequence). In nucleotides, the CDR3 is TGTGCCAGCAGCCCCTTCGTGGGACAGGAGCTAACCGGGGAGCTGTTTTTT. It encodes CASSPFVGQELTGELFF.

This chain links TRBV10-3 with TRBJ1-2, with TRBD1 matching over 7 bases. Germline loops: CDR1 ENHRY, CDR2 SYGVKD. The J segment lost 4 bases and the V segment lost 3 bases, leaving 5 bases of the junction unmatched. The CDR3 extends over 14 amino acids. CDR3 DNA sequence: TGTGCCATCAGTGATGGGGCAGGGGGCTATGGCTACACCTTC. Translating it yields CAISDGAGGYGYTF.

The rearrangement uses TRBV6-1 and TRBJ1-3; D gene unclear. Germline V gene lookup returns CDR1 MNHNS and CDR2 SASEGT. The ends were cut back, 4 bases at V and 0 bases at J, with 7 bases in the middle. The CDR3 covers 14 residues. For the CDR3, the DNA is TGTGCCAGCAGTGGAACGGGCTCTGGAAACACCATATATTTT. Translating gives CASSGTGSGNTIYF.

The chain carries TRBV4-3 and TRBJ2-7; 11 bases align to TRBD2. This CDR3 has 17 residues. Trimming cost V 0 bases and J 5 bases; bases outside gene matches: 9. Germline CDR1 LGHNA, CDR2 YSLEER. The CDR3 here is CASSQEGIAGGFHEQYF. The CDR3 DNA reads TGCGCCAGCAGCCAAGAGGGAATAGCGGGAGGGTTCCACGAGCAGTACTTC.

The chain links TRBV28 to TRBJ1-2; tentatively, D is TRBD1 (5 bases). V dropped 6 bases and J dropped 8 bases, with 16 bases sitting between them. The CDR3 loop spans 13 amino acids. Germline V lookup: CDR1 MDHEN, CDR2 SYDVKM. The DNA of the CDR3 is TGTGCCAGCAGCTCAAGGTTTGGGGCGGGCTACACCTTC. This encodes CASSSRFGAGYTF.

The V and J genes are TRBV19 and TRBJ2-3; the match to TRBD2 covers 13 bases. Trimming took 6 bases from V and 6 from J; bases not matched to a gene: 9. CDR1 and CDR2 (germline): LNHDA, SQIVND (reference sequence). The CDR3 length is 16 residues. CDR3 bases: TGTGCCAGTAGCGATACGACTAGCGGGAGGCCGGATACGCAGTATTTT. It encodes CASSDTTSGRPDTQYF.

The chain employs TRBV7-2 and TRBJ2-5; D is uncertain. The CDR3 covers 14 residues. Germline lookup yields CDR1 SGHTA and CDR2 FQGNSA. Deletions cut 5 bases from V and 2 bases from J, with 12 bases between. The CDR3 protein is CASSHPPQQETQYF. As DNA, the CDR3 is TGTGCCAGCAGCCACCCACCCCAGCAAGAGACCCAGTACTTC.

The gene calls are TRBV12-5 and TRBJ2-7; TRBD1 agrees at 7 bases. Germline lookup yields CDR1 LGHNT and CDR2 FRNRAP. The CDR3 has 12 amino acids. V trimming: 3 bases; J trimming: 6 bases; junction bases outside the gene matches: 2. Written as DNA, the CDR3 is TGTGCTAGTGGTTTCGCAGGGGGCGAGCAGTACTTC. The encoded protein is CASGFAGGEQYF.

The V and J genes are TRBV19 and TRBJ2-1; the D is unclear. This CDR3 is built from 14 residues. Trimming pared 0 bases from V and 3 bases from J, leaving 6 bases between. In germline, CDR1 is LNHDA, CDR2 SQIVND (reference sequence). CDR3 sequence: CASSIDSSYNEQFF. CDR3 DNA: TGTGCCAGTAGTATAGATTCCAGCTACAATGAGCAGTTCTTC.

CDR3 in DNA: TGCGCCAGCAGCCAAGAGTCCAGCTATGGCTACACCTTC. Translated, it gives CASSQESSYGYTF. The chain joins TRBV4-3 to TRBJ1-2, with D unresolved. The ends were cut back, 0 bases at V and 4 bases at J, with 6 bases in the middle. Germline CDR1 LGHNA, CDR2 YSLEER. The CDR3 sequence is 13 residues long.

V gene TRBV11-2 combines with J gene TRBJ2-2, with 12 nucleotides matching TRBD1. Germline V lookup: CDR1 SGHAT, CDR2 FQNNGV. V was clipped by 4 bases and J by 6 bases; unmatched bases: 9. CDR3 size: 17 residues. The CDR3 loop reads CASSSYTGTGGSGELFF. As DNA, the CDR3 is TGTGCCAGCAGCTCATACACCGGGACAGGGGGCTCCGGGGAGCTGTTTTTT. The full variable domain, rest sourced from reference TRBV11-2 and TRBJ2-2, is EAGVAQSPRYKIIEKRQSVAFWCNPISGHATLYWYQQILGQGPKLLIQFQNNGVVDDSQLPKDRFSAERLKGVDSTLKIQPAKLEDSAVYLCASSSYTGTGGSGELFFGEGSRLTVL.

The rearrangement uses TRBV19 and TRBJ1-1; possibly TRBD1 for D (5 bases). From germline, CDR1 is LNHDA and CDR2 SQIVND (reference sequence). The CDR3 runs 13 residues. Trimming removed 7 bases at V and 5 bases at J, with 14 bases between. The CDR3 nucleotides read TGTGCCAGTATCCAAGTGGGGGGGACTGAAGCTTTCTTT. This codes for CASIQVGGTEAFF.

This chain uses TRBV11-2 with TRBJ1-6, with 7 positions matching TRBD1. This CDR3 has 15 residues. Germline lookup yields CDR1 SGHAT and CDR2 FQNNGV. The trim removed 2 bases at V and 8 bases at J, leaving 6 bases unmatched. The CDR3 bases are TGTGCCAGCAGCTTATACAGGGGAGGTGATTCACCCCTCCACTTT. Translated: CASSLYRGGDSPLHF.

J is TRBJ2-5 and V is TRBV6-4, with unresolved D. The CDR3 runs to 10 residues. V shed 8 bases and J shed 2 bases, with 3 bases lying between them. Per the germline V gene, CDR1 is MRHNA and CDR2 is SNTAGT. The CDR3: CASSQETQYF. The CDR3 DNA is TGTGCCAGCTCTCAAGAGACCCAGTACTTC.

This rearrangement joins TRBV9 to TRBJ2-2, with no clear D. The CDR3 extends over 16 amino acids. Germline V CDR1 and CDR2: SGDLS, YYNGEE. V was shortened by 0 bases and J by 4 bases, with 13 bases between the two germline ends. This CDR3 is CASSVGSGQGTGELFF. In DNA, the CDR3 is TGTGCCAGCAGCGTAGGGTCGGGTCAAGGCACCGGGGAGCTGTTTTTT.

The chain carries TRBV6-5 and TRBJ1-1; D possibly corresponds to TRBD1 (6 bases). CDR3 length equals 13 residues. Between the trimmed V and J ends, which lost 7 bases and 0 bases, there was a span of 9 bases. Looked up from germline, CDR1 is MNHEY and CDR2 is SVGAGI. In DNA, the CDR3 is TGTGCCAGCAACGGACAGATGAACACTGAAGCTTTCTTT. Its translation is CASNGQMNTEAFF.

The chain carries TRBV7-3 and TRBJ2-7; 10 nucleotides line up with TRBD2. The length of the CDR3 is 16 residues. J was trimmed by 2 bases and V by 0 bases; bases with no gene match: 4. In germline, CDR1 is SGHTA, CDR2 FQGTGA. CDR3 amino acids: CASSLTPAGGPYEQYF. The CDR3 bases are TGTGCCAGCAGCTTAACTCCAGCGGGAGGGCCCTACGAGCAGTACTTC.

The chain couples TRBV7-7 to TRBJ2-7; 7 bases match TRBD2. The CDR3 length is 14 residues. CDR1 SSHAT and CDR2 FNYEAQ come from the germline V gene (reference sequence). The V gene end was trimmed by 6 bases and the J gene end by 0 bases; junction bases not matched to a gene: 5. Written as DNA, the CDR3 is TGTGCCAGCAGTCGGGGAGGGGCCTCCTACGAGCAGTACTTC. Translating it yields CASSRGGASYEQYF.

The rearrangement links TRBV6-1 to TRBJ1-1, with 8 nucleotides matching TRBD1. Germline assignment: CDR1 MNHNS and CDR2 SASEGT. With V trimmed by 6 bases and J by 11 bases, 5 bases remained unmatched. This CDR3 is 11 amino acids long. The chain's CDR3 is CASRPDRAAFF. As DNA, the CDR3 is TGTGCCAGCAGGCCGGACAGGGCTGCTTTCTTT.

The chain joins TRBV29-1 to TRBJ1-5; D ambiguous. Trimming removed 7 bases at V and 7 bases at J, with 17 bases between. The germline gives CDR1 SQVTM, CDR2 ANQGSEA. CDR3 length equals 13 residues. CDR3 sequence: CSAGVGGKQPQHF. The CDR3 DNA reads TGCAGCGCCGGGGTAGGAGGGAAACAGCCCCAGCATTTT.

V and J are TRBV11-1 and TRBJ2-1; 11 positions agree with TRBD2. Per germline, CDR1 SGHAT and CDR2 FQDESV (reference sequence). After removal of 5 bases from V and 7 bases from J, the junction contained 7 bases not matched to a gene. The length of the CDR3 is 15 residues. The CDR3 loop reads CASSDTSGSLNEQFF. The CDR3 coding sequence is TGTGCCAGCAGCGATACTAGCGGGAGTCTTAATGAGCAGTTCTTC.

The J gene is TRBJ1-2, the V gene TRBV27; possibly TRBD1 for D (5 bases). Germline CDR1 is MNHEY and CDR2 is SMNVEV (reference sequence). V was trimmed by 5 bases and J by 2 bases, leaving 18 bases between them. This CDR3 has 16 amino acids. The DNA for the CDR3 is TGTGCCAGCAGTCCGGGGGACGGAGGATACAACTATGGCTACACCTTC. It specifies CASSPGDGGYNYGYTF.

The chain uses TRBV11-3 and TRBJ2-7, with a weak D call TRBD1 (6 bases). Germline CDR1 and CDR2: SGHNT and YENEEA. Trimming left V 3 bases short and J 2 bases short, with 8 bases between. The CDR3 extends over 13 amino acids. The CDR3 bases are TGTGCCAGCAGCTTGGGGGCCCCCTACGAGCAGTACTTC. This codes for CASSLGAPYEQYF. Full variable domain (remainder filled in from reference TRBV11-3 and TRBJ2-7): EAGVVQSPRYKIIEKKQPVAFWCNPISGHNTLYWYLQNLGQGPELLIRYENEEAVDDSQLPKDRFSAERLKGVDSTLKIQPAELGDSAVYLCASSLGAPYEQYFGPGTRLTVT.

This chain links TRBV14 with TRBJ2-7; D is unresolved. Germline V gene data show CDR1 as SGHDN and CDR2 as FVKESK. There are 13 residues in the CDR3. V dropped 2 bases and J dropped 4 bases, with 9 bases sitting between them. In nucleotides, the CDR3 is TGTGCCAGCAGCCAATCCCCTTTGTACGAGCAGTACTTC. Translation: CASSQSPLYEQYF.

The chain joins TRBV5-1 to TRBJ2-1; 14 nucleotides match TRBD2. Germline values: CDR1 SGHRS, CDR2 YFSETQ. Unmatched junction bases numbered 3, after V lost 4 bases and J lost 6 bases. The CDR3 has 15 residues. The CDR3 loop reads CASSRGTSGSNEQFF. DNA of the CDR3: TGCGCCAGCAGCCGGGGGACTAGCGGGAGCAATGAGCAGTTCTTC.